This T cell receptor beta chain was documented in a study of regulatory T cells in long-lasting Graves disease. This clonotype occurred many times. The time point is: newly diagnosed GD, antithyroid drugs for less than 3 months. From PBMCs, RNA was extracted and then used to make the TCR library. The germline gives CDR1 SGHAT, CDR2 FQNNGV. CDR3 size: 13 residues. Trimming removed 4 bases at V and 3 bases at J, with 10 bases between. Construction of TCR beta libraries relied on iRepertoire HTBI primers and on Arm-PCR targeting CDR3 regions. In TCRdb, the multiplex PCR reads were re-called with MiXCR into one record per CDR3 protein. The data hold around 420,000 distinct CDR3 sequences, with approximately 15% observed a single time. This same sample was also taken into another study, of T cells in Graves' hyperthyroidism and ophthalmopathy.

Sequencing used peripheral blood mononuclear cells (PBMCs), obtained at new diagnosis, from a patient treated with antithyroid drugs. V usage is TRBV11-2 and J usage is TRBJ2-7; D not certain. The TCR was taken from a middle-aged woman with Graves disease. The CDR3 reads CASSSRPYYEQYF. In nucleotides, the CDR3 is TGTGCCAGCAGCTCTAGACCATACTACGAGCAGTACTTC.